This paragraph covers one TCR beta chain sequence. The entry originates in a study of blood T cell repertoires in COVID-19. Study in general: PBMCs, B-cell-depleted T cells, or T cells were the source of the cDNA or gDNA that made up the material.

TCRdb's copy holds only in-frame clones and misses some; the assay was immunoSEQ multiplex PCR. The data show over 70,000 clones, with 60% to 80% seen just once and roughly 15% held by the top ten. The sequenced material came from peripheral blood. This clonotype was sampled from a man between 65 and 85 years old with active or convalescent COVID-19.

CDR3 region: CASSHSQGHNTEAFF. CDR3 sequence (DNA): TGCGCCAGCAGCCACTCCCAGGGGCACAACACTGAAGCTTTCTTT. The V and J genes are TRBV5-1 and TRBJ1-1; D perhaps matches TRBD1 (6 bases). Germline V CDR1 and CDR2: SGHRS, YFSETQ. The CDR3 length is 15 residues. Trimming took 4 bases from V and 2 from J, leaving 15 bases between them.